This is a list of T cell receptor beta chains from one sample in a study of blood T cell repertoires in COVID-19. The table came from immunoSEQ multiplex PCR; TCRdb's copy has only in-frame clones and leaves some out. The top ten hold around 2.9% of the sample, which has about 360,000 clones, around 87% seen once. The sequencing sample was made of peripheral blood. The receptor source for this set is a human donor in a cohort sampled during active COVID-19. Each CDR3 is given with its conserved first and last residue. The order of the fields is clone size, D gene, J gene, V gene, CDR3 length, CDR3 DNA, CDR3 protein. The D gene is left open where the match is weak. Not all rows give a size; the values are once, few, many and, for expanded clones, a class.

-,-,TRBJ2-1,TRBV3-1/TRBV3-2,13,TGTGCCAGCAGCCAAAACCCGCCGGATGAGCAGTTCTTC,CASSQNPPDEQFF
-,TRBD2,TRBJ2-3,TRBV7-2,15,TGTGCCAGCAGCTTAGAGGGACTAGCGGGGAATACGCAGTATTTT,CASSLEGLAGNTQYF
-,-,TRBJ1-2,TRBV2,15,TGTGCCAGCAGTGAAGCGACGGCCCGAGGCCATGGCTACACCTTC,CASSEATARGHGYTF
-,TRBD2,TRBJ2-7,TRBV6-5,16,TGTGCCAGCAGTTACGCGGGCGGGGGGGCCGCCTACGAGCAGTACTTC,CASSYAGGGAAYEQYF
-,-,TRBJ1-1,TRBV19,13,TGTGCCAGTAGCGATGATACGAGAGCTGAAGCTTTCTTT,CASSDDTRAEAFF
-,-,TRBJ2-1,TRBV6-4,15,TGTGCCAGCAGTAACCGGGACTCGGAGGGACATGAGCAGTTCTTC,CASSNRDSEGHEQFF
-,TRBD1,TRBJ1-3,TRBV2,14,TGTGCCAGCGGATTAGACAGGGGGCGAGACACCATATATTTT,CASGLDRGRDTIYF
-,-,TRBJ2-1,TRBV7-8,17,TGTGCCAGCAGCTTATATGCGGGGCCGGGTGGGTACAATGAGCAGTTCTTC,CASSLYAGPGGYNEQFF
-,TRBD2,TRBJ2-7,TRBV7-2,16,TGTGCCAGCAGCTTAGCGTTTGCGGGAGGGCCCTACGAGCAGTACTTC,CASSLAFAGGPYEQYF
once,-,TRBJ2-3,TRBV11-2,14,TGTGCCAGCAGCTGGGCAGGGCAGGGAGATACGCAGTATTTT,CASSWAGQGDTQYF
-,TRBD1,TRBJ2-1,TRBV28,13,TGTGCCAGCCGACAGGGGGGCTACAATGAGCAGTTCTTC,CASRQGGYNEQFF
-,TRBD2,TRBJ2-7,TRBV28,14,TGTGCCAGCAGTCCGTGGACTAGCAGGGTCGAGCAGTACTTC,CASSPWTSRVEQYF
-,-,TRBJ2-5,TRBV18,13,TGTGCCAGCTCACTCAGCAGGGAAGAGACCCAGTACTTC,CASSLSREETQYF
-,-,TRBJ2-3,TRBV5-1,15,TGCGCCAGCAGCTTGGAAGGGGGTAGCACAGATACGCAGTATTTT,CASSLEGGSTDTQYF
-,TRBD2,TRBJ2-3,TRBV28,16,TGTGCCAGCAAGACTAGCGGGAGGGCCTTTGTGCGTACGCAGTATTTT,CASKTSGRAFVRTQYF
-,TRBD2,TRBJ2-1,TRBV19,15,TGTGCCAGTAGTATAGATGCGGGAGGTCGGAATGAGCAGTTCTTC,CASSIDAGGRNEQFF
-,-,TRBJ1-1,TRBV11-2,13,TGTGCCAGCAGCTTTCGAGGGTCGACTGAAGCTTTCTTT,CASSFRGSTEAFF
-,TRBD1,TRBJ1-3,TRBV19,16,TGTGCCAGTAGTCTTACAGGGGGCGCGGGAGGAAACACCATATATTTT,CASSLTGGAGGNTIYF
-,-,TRBJ1-2,TRBV2,12,TGTGCCAGTCGGCAGAGGAACTATGGCTACACCTTC,CASRQRNYGYTF
few,TRBD2,TRBJ2-2,TRBV18,19,TGTGCCAGCTCACCGCTCTTGGCGGAGCGGGGGGAGAACACCGGGGAGCTGTTTTTT,CASSPLLAERGENTGELFF
once,-,TRBJ2-5,TRBV28,13,TGTGCCAGCAGTCCCCCGGGTGAAGAGACCCAGTACTTC,CASSPPGEETQYF
-,-,TRBJ1-5,TRBV5-1,16,TGCGCCAGCAGCTCCTCGAGCAGGGTCGAGAATCAGCCCCAGCATTTT,CASSSSSRVENQPQHF
-,-,TRBJ1-1,TRBV11-2,12,TGTGCCAGCAGCTTAGTACGGTTTGAAGCTTTCTTT,CASSLVRFEAFF
-,TRBD1,TRBJ1-6,TRBV6-5,16,TGTGCCAGCAGTTACTCTGGGACAGGTTATAATTCACCCCTCCACTTT,CASSYSGTGYNSPLHF
-,-,TRBJ1-3,TRBV20-1,13,TGCAGTGCTAGTTGGGCGCCTGGAAACACCATATATTTT,CSASWAPGNTIYF
few,TRBD1,TRBJ1-2,TRBV7-9,15,TGTGCCAGCAGCTTGGGGCAGGGGGTAACGGGCGGCTACACCTTC,CASSLGQGVTGGYTF
-,-,TRBJ2-5,TRBV7-6,14,TGTGCCAGCAGCTTAGCACTAGGAAGAGAGACCCAGTACTTC,CASSLALGRETQYF
-,-,TRBJ1-1,TRBV4-1,16,TGCGCCAGCAGCCGGAGGGTACAACCTATGAACACTGAAGCTTTCTTT,CASSRRVQPMNTEAFF
-,TRBD1,TRBJ2-5,TRBV4-1,15,TGCGCCAGCAGCCAAGATAGGGGACAGGAAGAGACCCAGTACTTC,CASSQDRGQEETQYF
-,-,TRBJ1-2,TRBV30,13,TGTGCCTGGAGAGGAGATTTCTACTATGGCTACACCTTC,CAWRGDFYYGYTF
-,TRBD2,TRBJ2-5,TRBV28,15,TGTGCCAGCAGCCCTAGCGGAAATCACCAAGAGACCCAGTACTTC,CASSPSGNHQETQYF
-,-,TRBJ1-5,TRBV27,17,TGTGCCAGCAGTTTAGGTCAGGGGAGACCGGGCAATCAGCCCCAGCATTTT,CASSLGQGRPGNQPQHF
-,-,TRBJ1-4,TRBV5-1,14,TGCGCCAGCGGTCCGGGCAGGGAAAATGAAAAACTGTTTTTT,CASGPGRENEKLFF
many,-,TRBJ2-1,TRBV28,13,TGTGCCAGCAGTTTTGGAGCCCCCAAGGAGCAGTTCTTC,CASSFGAPKEQFF
-,-,TRBJ1-3,TRBV5-4,13,TGTGCCAGCAGCCTAGGTCCCCGGGACACCATATATTTT,CASSLGPRDTIYF
-,TRBD1,TRBJ1-2,TRBV18,15,TGTGCCAGCTCACCGGGACAGACAGTTAACTATGGCTACACCTTC,CASSPGQTVNYGYTF
few,-,TRBJ2-5,TRBV4-1,14,TGCGCCAGCAGCTCCCGGGACAACGGCGAGACCCAGTACTTC,CASSSRDNGETQYF
-,-,TRBJ2-7,TRBV30,14,TGTGCCCTGGACTACCCCTCCGGGGTGGGTGAGCAGTACTTC,CALDYPSGVGEQYF
-,TRBD1,TRBJ1-4,TRBV7-3,14,TGTGCCAGCAGCCTAGGGACAGTTAATGAAAAACTGTTTTTT,CASSLGTVNEKLFF
-,TRBD1,TRBJ1-1,TRBV6-4,12,TGTGCCAGCAGCATCACAGGGGGCGAAGCTTTCTTT,CASSITGGEAFF
-,TRBD2,TRBJ2-7,TRBV7-3,14,TGTGCCAGCAGCGTCGGGACTAGCGGTTACGAGCAGTACTTC,CASSVGTSGYEQYF